This T cell receptor beta chain was recorded in a study of radiation and T cells in renal cell carcinoma (dated by TCRdb to the early 2020s). Some background on the complete study: Samples were obtained from a clinical trial, in which 15 Gy stereotactic body radiation therapy was delivered to primary renal cell carcinomas and nephrectomy was performed 4 weeks later. A total of 4,016,671 unique CDR3 nucleotide sequences, encoding 2,658,974 unique CDR3 amino acid sequences, were found across all 50 or so samples. A total of 53 samples underwent TCR beta sequencing, made up of approximately 26 tumors and roughly 27 peripheral blood samples. Results and caveats for the whole study, not just this receptor: Top tumor clonotypes rose in blood from baseline to 2 weeks post-radiation, then contracted by 4 weeks, suggesting transient expansion of tumor-resident clones. With a single-armed trial design, the study had no way to address how radiation dose or scheduling affects the TCR repertoire. Tracking of blood repertoire dynamics stopped at approximately 4 weeks after treatment, with no follow-up past that point. Because pretreatment tumor biopsies were not available, the baseline intratumoral presence of clonotypes could not be determined.

The time point label here, explained by the study, means: blood 2 weeks post-SBRT. Reading the label with the study, this specimen's treatment or condition is: 15 Gy SBRT to primary tumor, nephrectomy 4 weeks later. Serial peripheral blood from radiation-treated patients was sampled at baseline, 2 weeks and 4 weeks after SBRT to track tumor-enriched clonotypes. Every patient had renal cell carcinoma of clear cell pathology. Genomic DNA for TCR sequencing was prepared using the QIAamp DNA Blood Mini Kit (Qiagen). Only samples passing all quality control checks were included in the analyses. TCR beta libraries were generated from genomic DNA with the immunoSEQ kit, following the manufacturer's recommendations. Library preparation used a first multiplex PCR with proprietary primers, then a second PCR adding unique barcodes, with bead cleanups after each round. A positive control reaction and a negative control reaction, both provided in the kit, were run with every batch of samples. The final libraries were assessed on an Agilent 4200 TapeStation D1000 ScreenTape, pooled by volume, and quantified by qPCR. Sequencing was performed on an Illumina NextSeq500 with a MidOutput 150-cycle cartridge, and 156 Read1 and 15 Index1 cycles were run with kit custom primers. The pooled library was loaded at roughly 1 pM with about 20% PhiX control spiked in. In the source study's methods: The vendor-processed data were analyzed in R, and a clonotype was defined as all T cells that share the same CDR3 nucleotide sequence. In the clone abundance analyses, frequencies in each sample were normalized to that sample's 10,000 most abundant clones. Public T cell clones, averaging fewer than five per sample, were removed before analysis. Tumor-enriched and baseline blood-enriched clonotypes were defined by at least a 32-fold difference in abundance between compartments. Clonotypes expanded or contracted between blood time points were identified with a beta-binomial differential abundance model. Tumor-blood repertoire similarity was measured with the Baroni-Urbani and Buser coefficient, and groups were compared using two-tailed Wilcoxon tests in R. Imported from immuneACCESS, the table was reduced by TCRdb to in-frame sequences with V and J called. These copies leave out some clones; in studies compared against another copy, an unresolved V gene accounts for under half, and the cause of the remainder is not known. The V and J calls and clone size come from that table; D and trimming were worked out from the DNA. Here the sample has about 120,000 clones; 81% occur a single time. The top ten constitute roughly 6% of the sample.

Concerning this clone: What this receptor recognizes is not known. Within one base of it there is no much larger clone, and no base qualities were kept.

The sample in question was blood, obtained from a patient whose treatment included radiotherapy and nephrectomy. The receptor was derived from a man aged 50 to 60 with renal cell carcinoma.

The nucleotide sequence is given as TGTGCCAGTACTAGCGGGCAAGGGGGAGATACGCAGTATTTT. This gives the protein CASTSGQGGDTQYF. The chain is assembled from TRBV25-1 and TRBJ2-3, with TRBD2 matching 9 junction bases. CDR1 and CDR2 are drawn from the germline V gene: MGHDK, SYGVNS. Germline trimming amounts to 9 bases on V and 5 bases on J, with 9 as the count of junction bases outside the gene matches. Inclusive of the bounding cysteine and phenylalanine, the CDR3 is 14 residues long. Only the CDR3 portion is preserved as DNA: 42 bases, with reading frame beginning at the first base.